Listed here is a single T cell receptor (beta chain). The assay was carried out at the deep level. Only in-frame clones appear in the TCRdb table, and some are missing; sequencing was by immunoSEQ multiplex PCR. Of under 2,000,000 clones listed, about 95% are singletons. These data are taken from a study of shared clonotypes between healthy human individuals. Germline lookup yields CDR1 WNHNN and CDR2 SYGVQD (reference sequence). The V segment lost 4 bases and the J segment 0 bases; nucleotides outside the gene matches: 7. The CDR3 runs to 16 residues. Selected positively for CCR7 and CD45RO-negative, naive CD8 cells excluded terminally differentiated effector memory CD45RA+ cells.

Sequencing used naive CD8+ T cells sorted from blood. V usage is TRBV10-1 and J usage is TRBJ2-7, with 9 bases identical to TRBD2. This TCR derives from a man aged 18 to 29 in good health. The CDR3 DNA reads as TGCGCCAGCAGTGTTAGCCTTAGCGGGGGCTCCTACGAGCAGTACTTC. This codes for CASSVSLSGGSYEQYF.